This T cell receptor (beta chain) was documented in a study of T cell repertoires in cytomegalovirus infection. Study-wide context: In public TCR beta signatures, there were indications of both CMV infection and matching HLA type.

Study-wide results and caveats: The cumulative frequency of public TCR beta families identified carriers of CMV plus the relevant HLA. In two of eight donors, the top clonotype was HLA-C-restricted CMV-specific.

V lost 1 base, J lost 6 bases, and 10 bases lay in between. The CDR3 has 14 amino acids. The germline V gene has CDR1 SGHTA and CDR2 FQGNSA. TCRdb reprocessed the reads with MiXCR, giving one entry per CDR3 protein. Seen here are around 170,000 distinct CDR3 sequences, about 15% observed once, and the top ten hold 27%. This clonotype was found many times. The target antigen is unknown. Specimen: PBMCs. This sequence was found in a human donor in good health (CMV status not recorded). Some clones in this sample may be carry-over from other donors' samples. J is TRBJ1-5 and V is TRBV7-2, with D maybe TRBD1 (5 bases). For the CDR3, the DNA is TGTGCCAGCAGCTTAGGGCAGGGAGGTCAGCCCCAGCATTTT. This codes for CASSLGQGGQPQHF.